This T cell receptor (beta chain) was sequenced in a study of CD8 T cells in Susac syndrome. RNA amounts of 0.5 to 1 ug underwent reverse transcription with random hexamers. The method of amplification for TCR beta CDR3 was immunoSEQ multiplex PCR, covering 54 Vbeta and 13 Jbeta. TCRdb re-derived calls from the immunoSEQ multiplex PCR reads in MiXCR, one entry per CDR3 protein. Among approximately 180,000 distinct CDR3 sequences listed, roughly 95% were seen once. The sequence came from a human donor with multiple sclerosis. The sample comprised CD4+ T cells from PBMCs.

CDR3 nucleotide sequence: TGTGCCAGCAGCCGCGAATTCACAGGGTACGGATCACCCCTCCACTTT. It specifies CASSREFTGYGSPLHF. V usage is TRBV7-2 and J usage is TRBJ1-6; possible D gene TRBD1, 6 bases. This CDR3 contains 16 residues. V lost 5 bases and J 10 bases, leaving 21 bases between the germline ends. Germline CDR1 SGHTA, CDR2 FQGNSA.